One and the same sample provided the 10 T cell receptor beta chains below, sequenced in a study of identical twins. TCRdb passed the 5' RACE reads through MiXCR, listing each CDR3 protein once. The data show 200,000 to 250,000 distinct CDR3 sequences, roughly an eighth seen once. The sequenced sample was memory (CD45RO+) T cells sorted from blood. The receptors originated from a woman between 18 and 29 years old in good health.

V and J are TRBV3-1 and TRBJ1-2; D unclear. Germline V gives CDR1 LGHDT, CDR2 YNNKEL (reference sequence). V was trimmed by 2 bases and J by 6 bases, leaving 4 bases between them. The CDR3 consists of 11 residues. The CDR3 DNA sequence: TGTGCCAGCAGCCAATCTCATGGCTACACCTTC. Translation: CASSQSHGYTF.

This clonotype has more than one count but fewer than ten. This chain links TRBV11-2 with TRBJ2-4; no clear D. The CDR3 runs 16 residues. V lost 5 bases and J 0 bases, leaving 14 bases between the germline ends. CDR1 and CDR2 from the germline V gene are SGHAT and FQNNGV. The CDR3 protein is CASSRRTELAKNIQYF. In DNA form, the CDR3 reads TGTGCCAGCAGCAGACGGACGGAGCTAGCCAAAAACATTCAGTACTTC.

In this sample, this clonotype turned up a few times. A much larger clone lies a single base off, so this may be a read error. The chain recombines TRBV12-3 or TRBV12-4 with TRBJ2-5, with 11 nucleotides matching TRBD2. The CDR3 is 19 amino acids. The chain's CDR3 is CTSSLYGLSGRASGETQYF. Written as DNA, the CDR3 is TGTACCAGCAGTTTATACGGTCTTAGCGGGAGGGCCTCGGGGGAGACCCAGTACTTC.

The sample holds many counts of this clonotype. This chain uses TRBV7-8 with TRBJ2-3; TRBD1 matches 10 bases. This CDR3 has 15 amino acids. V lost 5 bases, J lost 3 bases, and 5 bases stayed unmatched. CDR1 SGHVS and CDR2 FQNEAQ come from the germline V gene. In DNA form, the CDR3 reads TGTGCCAGCAGCCGACAGGGGGCAGGAACAGATACGCAGTATTTT. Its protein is CASSRQGAGTDTQYF.

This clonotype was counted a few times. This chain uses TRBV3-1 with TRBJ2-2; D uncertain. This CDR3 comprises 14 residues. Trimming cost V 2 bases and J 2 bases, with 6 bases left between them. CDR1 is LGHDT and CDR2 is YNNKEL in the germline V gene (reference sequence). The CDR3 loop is CASSQPRNTGELFF. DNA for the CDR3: TGTGCCAGCAGCCAACCCAGAAACACCGGGGAGCTGTTTTTT.

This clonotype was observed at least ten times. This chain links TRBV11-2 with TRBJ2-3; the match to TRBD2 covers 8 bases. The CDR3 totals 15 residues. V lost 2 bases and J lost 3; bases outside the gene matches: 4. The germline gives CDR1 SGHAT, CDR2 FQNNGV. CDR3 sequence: CASSLLAGGTDTQYF. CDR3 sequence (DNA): TGTGCCAGCAGCTTACTGGCGGGGGGAACAGATACGCAGTATTTT.

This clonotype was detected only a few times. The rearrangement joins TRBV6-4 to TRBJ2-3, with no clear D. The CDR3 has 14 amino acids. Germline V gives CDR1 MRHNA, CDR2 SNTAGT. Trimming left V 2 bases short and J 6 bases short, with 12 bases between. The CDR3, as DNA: TGTGCCAGCAGTGACCGTGACCCACATGATACGCAGTATTTT. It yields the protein CASSDRDPHDTQYF.

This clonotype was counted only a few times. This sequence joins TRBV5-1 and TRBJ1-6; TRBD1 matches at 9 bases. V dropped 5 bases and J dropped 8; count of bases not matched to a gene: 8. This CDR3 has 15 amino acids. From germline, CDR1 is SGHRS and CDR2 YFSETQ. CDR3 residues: CASRPTGGVYSPLHF. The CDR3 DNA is TGCGCCAGCAGGCCGACAGGGGGAGTTTATTCACCCCTCCACTTT.

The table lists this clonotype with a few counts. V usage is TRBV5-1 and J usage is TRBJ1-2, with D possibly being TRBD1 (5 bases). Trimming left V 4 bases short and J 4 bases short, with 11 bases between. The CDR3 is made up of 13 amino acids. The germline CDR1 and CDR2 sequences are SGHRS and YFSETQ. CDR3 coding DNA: TGCGCCAGCAGCATCTCCGGGACCTATGGCTACACCTTC. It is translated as CASSISGTYGYTF.

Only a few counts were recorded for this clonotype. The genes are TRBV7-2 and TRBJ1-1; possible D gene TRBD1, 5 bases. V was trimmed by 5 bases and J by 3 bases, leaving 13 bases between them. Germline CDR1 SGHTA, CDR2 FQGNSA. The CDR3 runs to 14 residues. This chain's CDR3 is CASSRTSGDTEAFF. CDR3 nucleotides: TGTGCCAGCAGCCGGACATCTGGGGACACTGAAGCTTTCTTT. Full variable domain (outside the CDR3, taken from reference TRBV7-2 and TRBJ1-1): GAGVSQSPSNKVTEKGKDVELRCDPISGHTALYWYRQSLGQGLEFLIYFQGNSAPDKSGLPSDRFSAERTGGSVSTLTIQRTQQEDSAVYLCASSRTSGDTEAFFGQGTRLTVV.